A selection of T cell receptor beta chains follows, all from one sample in a study of cytomegalovirus exposure and HLA in healthy donors. Here immunoSEQ multiplex PCR was the method, and the copy in TCRdb shows in-frame clones only, minus some. There are about 160,000 clones in the sample; roughly 77% occur only once, and around 4.9% lies in the top ten. Specimen: PBMCs. These receptors were collected from a male donor in good health and CMV-seronegative. Both conserved end residues are part of each CDR3. Each record gives: J gene, V gene, D gene, clone size, CDR3 DNA, CDR3 protein. The D gene is left open where the match is weak. Clone size is stated in some rows and not others, as once, few, many or a class when expanded.

j_call: TRBJ1-1
v_call: TRBV6-5
d_call: TRBD1
clone_size: -
cdr3_nt: TGTGCCAGCAGTTCAGGGGGGATTGGCACTGAAGCTTTCTTT
cdr3_aa: CASSSGGIGTEAFF

j_call: TRBJ2-1
v_call: TRBV28
d_call: TRBD2
clone_size: -
cdr3_nt: TGTGCCAGCAGTCCTACTAGCGGGAGGTCCTACAATGAGCAGTTCTTC
cdr3_aa: CASSPTSGRSYNEQFF

j_call: TRBJ2-7
v_call: TRBV7-5
d_call: -
clone_size: -
cdr3_nt: TGTGCCAGAAGCTTACTACGGGAGAAGTCCTACGAGCAGTACTTC
cdr3_aa: CARSLLREKSYEQYF

j_call: TRBJ2-4
v_call: TRBV13
d_call: TRBD1
clone_size: -
cdr3_nt: TGTGCCATACCGGACAGGGGAAGGAAGGAGGCAAAAAACATTCAGTACTTC
cdr3_aa: CAIPDRGRKEAKNIQYF

j_call: TRBJ2-7
v_call: TRBV27
d_call: TRBD1
clone_size: -
cdr3_nt: TGTGCCAGCAGGCCAACAGGGGAACACGAGCAGTACTTC
cdr3_aa: CASRPTGEHEQYF

j_call: TRBJ2-5
v_call: TRBV7-9
d_call: -
clone_size: few
cdr3_nt: TGTGCCAGCAGCCCTTCCCTTCTAGACCCGTTCACAGAGACCCAGTACTTC
cdr3_aa: CASSPSLLDPFTETQYF

j_call: TRBJ1-1
v_call: TRBV6-1
d_call: -
clone_size: -
cdr3_nt: TGTGCCAGCAAGACAGCCCCCATGAACACTGAAGCTTTCTTT
cdr3_aa: CASKTAPMNTEAFF

j_call: TRBJ2-1
v_call: TRBV11-2
d_call: TRBD2
clone_size: -
cdr3_nt: TGTGCCAGCACCGAGACTAGCGGCTACAATGAGCAGTTCTTC
cdr3_aa: CASTETSGYNEQFF

j_call: TRBJ2-7
v_call: TRBV30
d_call: -
clone_size: -
cdr3_nt: TGTGCCTGGAGTGTACCACGAATGGCCCCCTCCTACGAGCAGTACTTC
cdr3_aa: CAWSVPRMAPSYEQYF

j_call: TRBJ1-5
v_call: TRBV7-9
d_call: -
clone_size: -
cdr3_nt: TGCCACGGGGTAGATCAGCCCCAGCATTTT
cdr3_aa: CHGVDQPQHF

j_call: TRBJ1-3
v_call: TRBV7-9
d_call: -
clone_size: -
cdr3_nt: TGTGCCAGCAGCGAGGGTAGCACTGGAAACACCATATATTTT
cdr3_aa: CASSEGSTGNTIYF

j_call: TRBJ1-6
v_call: TRBV2
d_call: TRBD1
clone_size: -
cdr3_nt: TGTGCCAGCGTCCGACAGGGCAATTCACCCCTCCACTTT
cdr3_aa: CASVRQGNSPLHF

j_call: TRBJ1-1
v_call: TRBV7-3
d_call: -
clone_size: -
cdr3_nt: TGTGCCAGCAGCGTAGGACAGTACACTGAAGCTTTCTTT
cdr3_aa: CASSVGQYTEAFF

j_call: TRBJ2-1
v_call: TRBV7-9
d_call: TRBD2
clone_size: -
cdr3_nt: TGTGCCAGCAGCTTTAGCGGGGGGGATTACAATGAGCAGTTCTTC
cdr3_aa: CASSFSGGDYNEQFF

j_call: TRBJ1-5
v_call: TRBV7-8
d_call: -
clone_size: -
cdr3_nt: TGTGCCAGCAGCGACGGCTCAGGCCCCGATTATCAGCCCCAGCATTTT
cdr3_aa: CASSDGSGPDYQPQHF

j_call: TRBJ2-5
v_call: TRBV6-1
d_call: TRBD2
clone_size: few
cdr3_nt: TGTGCCAGCAGTGATAGCGGGTTTTCTATCCCGTACTTC
cdr3_aa: CASSDSGFSIPYF

j_call: TRBJ2-1
v_call: TRBV18
d_call: -
clone_size: -
cdr3_nt: TGTGCCAGCTCCGACTTGATAGGTGAGCAGTTCTTC
cdr3_aa: CASSDLIGEQFF

j_call: TRBJ2-7
v_call: TRBV28
d_call: -
clone_size: once
cdr3_nt: TGTGCCAGCAGTTCCCCGGGACTCACCTACGAGCAGTACTTC
cdr3_aa: CASSSPGLTYEQYF

j_call: TRBJ1-1
v_call: TRBV5-6
d_call: -
clone_size: -
cdr3_nt: TGTGCCAGCAGCTTGGCGGGGTTGACTGAAGCTTTCTTT
cdr3_aa: CASSLAGLTEAFF

j_call: TRBJ1-5
v_call: TRBV5-1
d_call: -
clone_size: -
cdr3_nt: TGCGCCAGCAGCTTGGAGACAGGCGATCAGCCCCAGCATTTT
cdr3_aa: CASSLETGDQPQHF

j_call: TRBJ1-3
v_call: TRBV28
d_call: -
clone_size: -
cdr3_nt: TGTGCCAGCAGTTCGGCGGACAGCTCTGGAAACACCATATATTTT
cdr3_aa: CASSSADSSGNTIYF

j_call: TRBJ2-3
v_call: TRBV7-3
d_call: TRBD2
clone_size: -
cdr3_nt: TGTGCCAGCAGCCCTAGCGGACTAGCGACAGATACGCAGTATTTT
cdr3_aa: CASSPSGLATDTQYF

j_call: TRBJ2-5
v_call: TRBV2
d_call: TRBD1
clone_size: once
cdr3_nt: TGTGCCAGCACATACAGGGGGCCCGAGACCCAGTACTTC
cdr3_aa: CASTYRGPETQYF

j_call: TRBJ2-1
v_call: TRBV6-1
d_call: -
clone_size: -
cdr3_nt: TGTGCCAGCAGTGATCCGGCCAGGGATGAGCAGTTCTTC
cdr3_aa: CASSDPARDEQFF

j_call: TRBJ1-2
v_call: TRBV5-1
d_call: TRBD1
clone_size: -
cdr3_nt: TGCGCCAGCAGCCACGGACAGGGAGCCTATGGCTACACCTTC
cdr3_aa: CASSHGQGAYGYTF

j_call: TRBJ1-2
v_call: TRBV18
d_call: -
clone_size: -
cdr3_nt: TGTGCCAGCTCACAGAACTCGGACTATGGCTACACCTTC
cdr3_aa: CASSQNSDYGYTF

j_call: TRBJ2-5
v_call: TRBV28
d_call: -
clone_size: -
cdr3_nt: TGTGCCAGCAGTTTATCAAGGGGTGTTCCAAAGACCCAGTACTTC
cdr3_aa: CASSLSRGVPKTQYF

j_call: TRBJ2-1
v_call: TRBV10-3
d_call: -
clone_size: -
cdr3_nt: TGTGCCATCAGTGAGTCGAGTGGGAGAGGGTCCTACAATGAGCAGTTCTTC
cdr3_aa: CAISESSGRGSYNEQFF

j_call: TRBJ2-3
v_call: TRBV14
d_call: -
clone_size: -
cdr3_nt: TGTGCCAGCAGCTTCCGTCGAGGGGGTACGCAGTATTTT
cdr3_aa: CASSFRRGGTQYF

j_call: TRBJ2-1
v_call: TRBV28
d_call: TRBD2
clone_size: -
cdr3_nt: TGTGCCAGCAGGCTGTTCACTAGCGGGAGGACCAATGAGCAGTTCTTC
cdr3_aa: CASRLFTSGRTNEQFF

j_call: TRBJ1-2
v_call: TRBV5-4
d_call: -
clone_size: -
cdr3_nt: TGTGCCAGCAGCTCCCGGGATTATGTTCGTGGCTACACCTTC
cdr3_aa: CASSSRDYVRGYTF

j_call: TRBJ2-5
v_call: TRBV6-1
d_call: TRBD2
clone_size: -
cdr3_nt: TGTGCCAGCAGTGAATACGGGACTAGCGGAAAAGAGACCCAGTACTTC
cdr3_aa: CASSEYGTSGKETQYF

j_call: TRBJ2-5
v_call: TRBV4-1
d_call: -
clone_size: few
cdr3_nt: TGCGCCAGCAGCCAAGGGCGTGGGGGGACCCAAGAGACCCAGTACTTC
cdr3_aa: CASSQGRGGTQETQYF

j_call: TRBJ2-7
v_call: TRBV5-1
d_call: TRBD1
clone_size: -
cdr3_nt: TGCGCCAGCAGCTTGGAGGGTCAGGGGGCTTCGAGGCAGTACTTC
cdr3_aa: CASSLEGQGASRQYF

j_call: TRBJ2-7
v_call: TRBV7-9
d_call: -
clone_size: few
cdr3_nt: TGTGCCAGCAGGCAACAGGGCGCCTACGAGCAGTACTTC
cdr3_aa: CASRQQGAYEQYF

j_call: TRBJ1-2
v_call: TRBV27
d_call: -
clone_size: -
cdr3_nt: TGTGCCAGCAGTTTCGGAGTCAACTATGGCTACACCTTC
cdr3_aa: CASSFGVNYGYTF

j_call: TRBJ1-5
v_call: TRBV2
d_call: -
clone_size: -
cdr3_nt: TGTGCCAGCAGTGAAGCAGAGGGTCAGCCCCAGCATTTT
cdr3_aa: CASSEAEGQPQHF

j_call: TRBJ2-3
v_call: TRBV6-5
d_call: TRBD2
clone_size: many
cdr3_nt: TGTGCCAGCAGACCCGGGGGGGGCGGAGATACGCAGTATTTT
cdr3_aa: CASRPGGGGDTQYF

j_call: TRBJ2-1
v_call: TRBV4-3
d_call: TRBD2
clone_size: -
cdr3_nt: TGCGCCAGCAGCCCTAGCGGGAGGGAGAATGAGCAGTTCTTC
cdr3_aa: CASSPSGRENEQFF

j_call: TRBJ1-1
v_call: TRBV29-1
d_call: -
clone_size: -
cdr3_nt: TGCAGCGGCTTGCGAGGGATAGAAGCTTTCTTT
cdr3_aa: CSGLRGIEAFF

j_call: TRBJ2-7
v_call: TRBV19
d_call: -
clone_size: -
cdr3_nt: TGTGCCAGTAGTCCGGGACAATCCTACGAGCAGTACTTC
cdr3_aa: CASSPGQSYEQYF

j_call: TRBJ2-1
v_call: TRBV2
d_call: TRBD2
clone_size: -
cdr3_nt: TGTGCCACGGCTCAATGGGGGGGCTCCTACAATGAGCAGTTCTTC
cdr3_aa: CATAQWGGSYNEQFF

j_call: TRBJ2-7
v_call: TRBV4-2
d_call: TRBD1
clone_size: once
cdr3_nt: TGTGCCAGCAGCCAGGGACAGGCTCCTGGGGAGCAGTACTTC
cdr3_aa: CASSQGQAPGEQYF

j_call: TRBJ1-5
v_call: TRBV4-2
d_call: -
clone_size: -
cdr3_nt: TGTGCCAGCAGCCAAGATAGAGGTTCGGTTCAGCCCCAGCATTTT
cdr3_aa: CASSQDRGSVQPQHF

j_call: TRBJ2-7
v_call: TRBV4-2
d_call: TRBD2
clone_size: -
cdr3_nt: TGTGCCAGCAGCCAGACTAGCGGGGCCTCCTACGAGCAGTACTTC
cdr3_aa: CASSQTSGASYEQYF

j_call: TRBJ2-7
v_call: TRBV5-1
d_call: -
clone_size: -
cdr3_nt: TGCGCCAGCAGCTTGAGGGGGGGGCCAGCCTACGAGCAGTACTTC
cdr3_aa: CASSLRGGPAYEQYF

j_call: TRBJ1-6
v_call: TRBV27
d_call: -
clone_size: -
cdr3_nt: TGTGCCAGCAGGTTAAACCAACAGGGATATAATTCACCCCTCCACTTT
cdr3_aa: CASRLNQQGYNSPLHF

j_call: TRBJ2-3
v_call: TRBV9
d_call: -
clone_size: -
cdr3_nt: TGTGCCAGCAGCGTTGGGTTCATGGGCGCAGATACGCAGTATTTT
cdr3_aa: CASSVGFMGADTQYF

j_call: TRBJ2-3
v_call: TRBV6-6
d_call: -
clone_size: -
cdr3_nt: TGTGCCAGCAGTCACAAGCGGAGGAGCACAGATACGCAGTATTTT
cdr3_aa: CASSHKRRSTDTQYF

j_call: TRBJ1-5
v_call: TRBV2
d_call: -
clone_size: few
cdr3_nt: TGTGCCAGCAGTGTTACACAGGGAAATAGCAATCAGCCCCAGCATTTT
cdr3_aa: CASSVTQGNSNQPQHF

j_call: TRBJ2-7
v_call: TRBV28
d_call: TRBD1
clone_size: few
cdr3_nt: TGTGCCAGCAGTTTAAGACAGGGGTTCTCCGAGCAGTACTTC
cdr3_aa: CASSLRQGFSEQYF

j_call: TRBJ1-2
v_call: TRBV2
d_call: TRBD1
clone_size: -
cdr3_nt: TGTGCCAGCACCCAGGACAGGACTTTGGGCTACACCTTC
cdr3_aa: CASTQDRTLGYTF

j_call: TRBJ2-5
v_call: TRBV4-1
d_call: -
clone_size: -
cdr3_nt: TGCGCCAGCAGCCAAGATCCCCCGGGGGTCCAAGAGACCCAGTACTTC
cdr3_aa: CASSQDPPGVQETQYF